Listed below are T cell receptor beta chains from one sample, sequenced in a study of cytomegalovirus exposure and HLA in healthy donors. Clones were sequenced by immunoSEQ multiplex PCR, and TCRdb holds only the in-frame ones, with some missing. The sample lists around 150,000 clones; 70% to 85% were seen once. Sequenced: PBMCs. The receptors shown here come from a man between 35 and 55 years old in good health and CMV-seropositive. CDR3s include the opening cysteine and the closing phenylalanine or tryptophan. A D gene is named only where the DNA matches it firmly. The size entry is marked missing in some rows and otherwise reads once, few, many or a size class.

clone_size	d_call	j_call	v_call	cdr3_nt	cdr3_aa
-	TRBD2	TRBJ2-7	TRBV2	TGTGCCAGAGGACTAGCGGGTGGCTCCTACGAGCAGTACTTC	CARGLAGGSYEQYF
-	TRBD2	TRBJ2-7	TRBV7-3	TGTGCCAGCAGCCCAGGACTAGCGGGAGTATTAGGCGAGCAGTACTTC	CASSPGLAGVLGEQYF
few	TRBD1	TRBJ2-5	TRBV19	TGTGCCAGTAGTATGATTGGACAGGGTGTATCAGAGACCCAGTACTTC	CASSMIGQGVSETQYF
-	-	TRBJ1-1	TRBV2	TGTGCCAGCAGTCTAATAACGGGAACTGAAGCTTTCTTT	CASSLITGTEAFF
-	TRBD2	TRBJ2-7	TRBV27	TGTGCCAGCAGACGCCGGGACTACATTTACGAGCAGTACTTC	CASRRRDYIYEQYF
-	-	TRBJ1-5	TRBV18	TGTGCCAGCTCACGAGGGGAGGATCAGCCCCAGCATTTT	CASSRGEDQPQHF
medium-sized	TRBD1	TRBJ2-7	TRBV7-6	TGTGCCAGCAGCCACTGGGACAGTCAATACGAGCAGTACTTC	CASSHWDSQYEQYF
-	TRBD2	TRBJ2-7	TRBV5-6	TGTGCCAGCAGCTTGGCGGGGGGGGGCAGATACGAGCAGTACTTC	CASSLAGGGRYEQYF
-	TRBD2	TRBJ2-7	TRBV4-3	TGCGCCAGCAGCCAAGATGCGGGGGCCTACGAGCAGTACTTC	CASSQDAGAYEQYF
once	-	TRBJ1-5	TRBV7-8	TGTGCCAGCAGCTTATATGCGGGGGAAGGGCATCAGCCCCAGCATTTT	CASSLYAGEGHQPQHF
-	TRBD1	TRBJ2-7	TRBV30	TGTGCCTGGATCCCCGGGACAGGGGGCCACGAGCAGTACTTC	CAWIPGTGGHEQYF
-	-	TRBJ1-3	TRBV7-8	TGTGCCAGCAGCTTAGCGACTGTTGGAAACACCATATATTTT	CASSLATVGNTIYF
few	-	TRBJ2-5	TRBV4-3	TGCGCCAGCAGCCAAGGGGTGGGGGGCCAAGAGACCCAGTACTTC	CASSQGVGGQETQYF
-	-	TRBJ2-5	TRBV15	TGTGCCACCAGCCCACGGGGTCTCCAAGAGACCCAGTACTTC	CATSPRGLQETQYF
-	-	TRBJ2-7	TRBV10-3	TGTGCCACCAAACAGGGAGTGGACGAGCAGTACTTC	CATKQGVDEQYF
-	-	TRBJ2-2	TRBV30	TGTGCCTGGAGAAGGGGCACCGGGGAGCTGTTTTTT	CAWRRGTGELFF
-	TRBD1	TRBJ2-7	TRBV29-1	TGCAGCGTTTCCCGGACAGGTGGCTACGAGCAGTACTTC	CSVSRTGGYEQYF
-	TRBD2	TRBJ2-5	TRBV4-1	TGCGCCAGCAGCCGAACCGGGACTAGCCAAGAGACCCAGTACTTC	CASSRTGTSQETQYF
-	TRBD2	TRBJ2-7	TRBV13	TGTGCCAGCAGCTTAGAAGTCCGCGGGGGGGCCTCCCAGGGCGAGCAGTACTTC	CASSLEVRGGASQGEQYF
-	-	TRBJ2-7	TRBV5-1	TGCGCCAGCAGGCGGCAGAGCTCCTACGAGCAGTACTTC	CASRRQSSYEQYF
-	TRBD1	TRBJ2-1	TRBV6-1	TGTGCCAGCAGTGTAGATCCCGGGACAGGGGATGAGCAGTTCTTC	CASSVDPGTGDEQFF
-	-	TRBJ2-1	TRBV10-3	TGTGCCATCAGTCCCAACGGGGATTACAATGAGCAGTTCTTC	CAISPNGDYNEQFF
-	TRBD2	TRBJ2-3	TRBV18	TGTGCCAGCTCACCGCTAGCGGGAGACACAGATACGCAGTATTTT	CASSPLAGDTDTQYF
-	-	TRBJ2-1	TRBV9	TGTGCCAGCAGCGTAGTGGCCAATGAGCAGTTCTTC	CASSVVANEQFF
-	-	TRBJ1-5	TRBV7-8	TGTGCCAGCAGCTTGTACAGCCAGAGTCAGCCCCAGCATTTT	CASSLYSQSQPQHF
-	TRBD2	TRBJ2-3	TRBV2	TGTGCCAGCAGTAGACTAGCGGGAGAATTAGATACGCAGTATTTT	CASSRLAGELDTQYF
-	TRBD1	TRBJ2-7	TRBV25-1	TGTGCCAGCAGTGAGTACGGGACAGGGCTTAAGGGGCAGTACTTC	CASSEYGTGLKGQYF
-	-	TRBJ2-1	TRBV13	TGTGCCAGCAGCGCCCGACTTTACAATGAGCAGTTCTTC	CASSARLYNEQFF